This T cell receptor beta chain was obtained from a study of T-cell memory formation after mild COVID-19. Study-wide context: The TCR clusters were mostly specific to one donor. General study points: There was no confirmation that second-wave clones peaking on day 37 were SARS-CoV-2 specific. The main location of contracting CD4+ clones was CM and EM, and that of contracting CD8+ clones was EMRA.

This clonotype turned up a few times. The antigen is not known. In TCRdb, the 5' RACE reads were re-called with MiXCR into one record per CDR3 protein. The repertoire consists of more than 350,000 distinct CDR3 sequences, with around a sixth occurring once and the leading ten covering approximately 21%. With 4 bases clipped from V and 6 bases from J, the junction kept 6 bases outside the gene matches. The CDR3 has 13 residues. The germline CDR1 and CDR2 sequences are GTSNPN and SVGIG (reference sequence). The chain combines TRBV30 with TRBJ1-5; 7 nucleotides agree with TRBD1. The clonotype originates from a man between 18 and 35 years old who had mild COVID-19 (a few samples of this study predate the infection). Cell type and time point are not known. The sequencing input was PBMCs or a T cell subset sorted from them (not recorded which). Here the CDR3 DNA reads TGTGCCTGGAAAGGGGGCCTAGGTCAGCCCCAGCATTTT. It specifies CAWKGGLGQPQHF.